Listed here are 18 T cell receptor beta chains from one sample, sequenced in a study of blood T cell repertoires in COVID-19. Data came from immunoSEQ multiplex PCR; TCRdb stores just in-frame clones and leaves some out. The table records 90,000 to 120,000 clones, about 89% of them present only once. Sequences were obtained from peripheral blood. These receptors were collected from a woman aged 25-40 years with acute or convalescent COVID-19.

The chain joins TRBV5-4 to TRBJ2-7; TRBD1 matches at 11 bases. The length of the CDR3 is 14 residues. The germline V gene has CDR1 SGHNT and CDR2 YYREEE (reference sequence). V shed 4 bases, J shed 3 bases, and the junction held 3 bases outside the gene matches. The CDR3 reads CASSLGQGVYEQYF. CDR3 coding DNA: TGTGCCAGCAGCCTGGGACAGGGGGTCTACGAGCAGTACTTC.

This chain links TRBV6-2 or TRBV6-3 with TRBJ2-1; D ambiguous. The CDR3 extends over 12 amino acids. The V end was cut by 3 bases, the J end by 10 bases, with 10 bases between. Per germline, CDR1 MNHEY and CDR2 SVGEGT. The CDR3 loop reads CASSYNPVEQFF. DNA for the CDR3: TGTGCCAGCAGTTATAATCCTGTCGAGCAGTTCTTC.

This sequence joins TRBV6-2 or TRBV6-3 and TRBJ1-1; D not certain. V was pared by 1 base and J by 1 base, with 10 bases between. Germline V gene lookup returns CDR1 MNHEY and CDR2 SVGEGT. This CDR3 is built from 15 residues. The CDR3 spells CASSYFNSGNTEAFF. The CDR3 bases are TGTGCCAGCAGTTACTTTAACAGCGGGAACACTGAAGCTTTCTTT.

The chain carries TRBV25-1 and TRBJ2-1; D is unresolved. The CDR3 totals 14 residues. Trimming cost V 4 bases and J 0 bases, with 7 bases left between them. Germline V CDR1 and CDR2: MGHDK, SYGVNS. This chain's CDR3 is CASSGWSSYNEQFF. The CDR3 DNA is TGTGCCAGCAGTGGCTGGAGCTCCTACAATGAGCAGTTCTTC.

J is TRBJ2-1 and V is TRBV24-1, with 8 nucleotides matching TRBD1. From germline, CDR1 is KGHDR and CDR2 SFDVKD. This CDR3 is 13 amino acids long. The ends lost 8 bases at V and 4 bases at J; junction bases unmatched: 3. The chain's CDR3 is CATTQGAYNEQFF. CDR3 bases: TGTGCCACCACCCAGGGGGCTTACAATGAGCAGTTCTTC.

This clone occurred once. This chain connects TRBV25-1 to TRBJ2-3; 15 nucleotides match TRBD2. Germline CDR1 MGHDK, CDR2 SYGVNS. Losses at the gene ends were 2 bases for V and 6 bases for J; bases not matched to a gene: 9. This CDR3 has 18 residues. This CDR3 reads CASSEIRTSGRALDTQYF. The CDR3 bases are TGTGCCAGCAGTGAAATTCGGACTAGCGGGAGGGCCCTGGATACGCAGTATTTT. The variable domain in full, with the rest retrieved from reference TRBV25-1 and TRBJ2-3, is EADIYQTPRYLVIGTGKKITLECSQTMGHDKMYWYQQDPGMELHLIHYSYGVNSTEKGDLSSESTVSRIRTEHFPLTLESARPSHTSQYLCASSEIRTSGRALDTQYFGPGTRLTVL.

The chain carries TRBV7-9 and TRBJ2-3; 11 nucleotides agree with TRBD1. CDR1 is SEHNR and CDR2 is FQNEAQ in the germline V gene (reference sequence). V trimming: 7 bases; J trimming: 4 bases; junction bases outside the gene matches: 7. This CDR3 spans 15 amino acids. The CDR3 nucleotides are TGTGCCAGCACCTGGGGACAGGGGGATTCAGATACGCAGTATTTT. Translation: CASTWGQGDSDTQYF.

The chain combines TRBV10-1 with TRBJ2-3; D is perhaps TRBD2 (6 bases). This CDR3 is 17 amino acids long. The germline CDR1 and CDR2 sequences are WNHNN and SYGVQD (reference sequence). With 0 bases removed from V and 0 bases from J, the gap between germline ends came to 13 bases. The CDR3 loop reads CASSESMPGVSTDTQYF. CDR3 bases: TGCGCCAGCAGTGAGTCTATGCCGGGGGTTAGCACAGATACGCAGTATTTT.

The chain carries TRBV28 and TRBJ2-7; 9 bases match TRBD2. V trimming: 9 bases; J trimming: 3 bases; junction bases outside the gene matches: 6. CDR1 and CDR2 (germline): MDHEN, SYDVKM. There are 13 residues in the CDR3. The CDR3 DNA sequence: TGTGCCAGTTCCTTGCGGGAGGGCTACGAGCAGTACTTC. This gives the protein CASSLREGYEQYF.

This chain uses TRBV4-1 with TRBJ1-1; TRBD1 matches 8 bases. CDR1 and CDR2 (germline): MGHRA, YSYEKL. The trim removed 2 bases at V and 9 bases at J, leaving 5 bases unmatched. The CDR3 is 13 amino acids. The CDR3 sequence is CASSQWDRPKAFF. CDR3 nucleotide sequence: TGCGCCAGCAGCCAATGGGACAGGCCAAAAGCTTTCTTT.

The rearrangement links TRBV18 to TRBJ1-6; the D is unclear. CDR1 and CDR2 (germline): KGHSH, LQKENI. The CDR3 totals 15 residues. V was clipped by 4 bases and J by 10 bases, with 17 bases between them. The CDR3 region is CASSREQPPGSPLHF. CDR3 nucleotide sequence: TGTGCCAGCTCACGGGAGCAGCCCCCTGGGTCACCCCTCCACTTT.

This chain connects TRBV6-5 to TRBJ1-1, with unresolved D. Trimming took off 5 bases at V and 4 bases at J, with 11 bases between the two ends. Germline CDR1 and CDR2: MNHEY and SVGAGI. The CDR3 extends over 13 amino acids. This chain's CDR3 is CASSRWGATEAFF. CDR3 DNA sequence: TGTGCCAGCAGTCGGTGGGGAGCCACTGAAGCTTTCTTT.

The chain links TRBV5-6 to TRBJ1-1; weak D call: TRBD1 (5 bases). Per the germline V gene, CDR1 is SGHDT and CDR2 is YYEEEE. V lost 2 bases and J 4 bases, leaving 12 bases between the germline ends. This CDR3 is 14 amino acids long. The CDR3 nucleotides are TGTGCCAGCAGCTTCGGCAGGGTGAGCACTGAAGCTTTCTTT. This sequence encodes CASSFGRVSTEAFF.

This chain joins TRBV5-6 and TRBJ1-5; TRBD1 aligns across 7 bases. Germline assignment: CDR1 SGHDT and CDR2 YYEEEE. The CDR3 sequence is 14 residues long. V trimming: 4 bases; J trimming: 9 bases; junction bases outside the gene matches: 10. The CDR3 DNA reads TGTGCCAGCAGCGGCTTAAAGGGGGCTACGCCCCAGCATTTT. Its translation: CASSGLKGATPQHF.

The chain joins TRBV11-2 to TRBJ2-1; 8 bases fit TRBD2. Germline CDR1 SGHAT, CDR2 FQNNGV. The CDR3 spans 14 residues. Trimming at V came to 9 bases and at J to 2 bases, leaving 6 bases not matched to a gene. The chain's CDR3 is CASPGLGPYNEQFF. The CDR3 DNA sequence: TGTGCCAGTCCGGGACTAGGGCCCTACAATGAGCAGTTCTTC.

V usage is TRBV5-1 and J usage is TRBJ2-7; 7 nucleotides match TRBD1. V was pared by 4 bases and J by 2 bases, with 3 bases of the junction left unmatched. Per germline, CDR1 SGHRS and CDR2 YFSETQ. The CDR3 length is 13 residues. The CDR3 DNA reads TGCGCCAGCAGCCCGGGACAGACCTACGAGCAGTACTTC. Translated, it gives CASSPGQTYEQYF.

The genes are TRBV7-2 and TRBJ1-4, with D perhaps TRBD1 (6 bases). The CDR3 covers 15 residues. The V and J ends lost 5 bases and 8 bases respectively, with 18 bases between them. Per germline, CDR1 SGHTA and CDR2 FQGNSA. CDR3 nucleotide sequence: TGTGCCAGCAGCGCAAATCAGGGGAATGGGGAAAAACTGTTTTTT. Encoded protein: CASSANQGNGEKLFF. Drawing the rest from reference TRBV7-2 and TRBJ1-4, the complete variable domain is GAGVSQSPSNKVTEKGKDVELRCDPISGHTALYWYRQSLGQGLEFLIYFQGNSAPDKSGLPSDRFSAERTGGSVSTLTIQRTQQEDSAVYLCASSANQGNGEKLFFGSGTQLSVL.

CDR3 region: CASSESGITHGYTF. CDR3 DNA sequence: TGTGCCAGCAGTGAGTCGGGGATTACCCACGGCTACACCTTC. The chain is built from TRBV2 and TRBJ1-2; no reliable D call. The CDR3 contains 14 residues. V lost 3 bases to trimming and J lost 8 bases, with 16 bases between them. The germline V gene encodes CDR1 SNHLY and CDR2 FYNNEI.